One sample yielded the 20 T cell receptor beta chains listed below, sequenced in a study of T-cell memory formation after mild COVID-19. One entry per CDR3 protein, called by TCRdb with MiXCR from the 5' RACE reads. The table includes roughly 450,000 distinct CDR3 sequences, over 15% detected once. Input material: PBMCs or a T cell subset sorted from them (not recorded which). These receptors were taken from a man in his late teens or twenties who had mild COVID-19 (a few samples of this study predate the infection). Cell type and time point are not known.

The J gene is TRBJ2-1, the V gene TRBV12-3 or TRBV12-4; TRBD2 matches at 14 bases. V was pared by 5 bases and J by 8 bases, with 5 bases of the junction left unmatched. The CDR3 is made up of 15 amino acids. As DNA, the CDR3 is TGTGCCAGCAGTCGACTAGCGGGGGGGAGCGATGAGCAGTTCTTC. Translated: CASSRLAGGSDEQFF.

In this sample, this clonotype turned up a few times. The chain joins TRBV7-6 to TRBJ2-5; no clear D. The CDR3 is 13 amino acids. Trimming stripped 8 bases from V and 5 bases from J, with 15 bases between. The germline gives CDR1 SGHVS, CDR2 FNYEAQ. The CDR3: CASASGRAETQYF. CDR3 nucleotides: TGTGCCAGCGCCTCGGGTAGGGCGGAGACCCAGTACTTC.

The chain recombines TRBV7-9 with TRBJ2-1; 8 positions match TRBD2. The germline gives CDR1 SEHNR, CDR2 FQNEAQ (reference sequence). The CDR3 loop spans 15 amino acids. The V segment lost 1 base and the J segment 13 bases; nucleotides outside the gene matches: 12. The CDR3 nucleotides read TGTGCCAGCAGCTTAGGCTTAGCGGGGACGAATTCTCAGTTCTTC. It encodes CASSLGLAGTNSQFF.

The chain carries TRBV28 and TRBJ1-5; unclear D gene. Germline values: CDR1 MDHEN, CDR2 SYDVKM. The CDR3 has 15 amino acids. V dropped 0 bases and J dropped 2 bases, with 8 bases sitting between them. The CDR3 DNA sequence: TGTGCCAGCAGTTTATGGACGGCGGGCAATCAGCCCCAGCATTTT. It translates to CASSLWTAGNQPQHF.

This clonotype was detected only a few times. V gene TRBV20-1 combines with J gene TRBJ2-1; TRBD2 matches 14 bases. Germline CDR1 is DFQATT and CDR2 is SNEGSKA (reference sequence). The CDR3 runs to 17 residues. Trimming removed 0 bases from V and 8 bases from J; junction bases left unmatched: 9. The CDR3 sequence is CSARDSARLAGGHEQFF. The CDR3 DNA is TGCAGTGCTAGAGATTCGGCAAGACTAGCGGGGGGGCATGAGCAGTTCTTC.

This clonotype showed up just a few times. V is TRBV2 and J is TRBJ1-5; 10 bases agree with TRBD1. Germline-derived CDR1 and CDR2 are SNHLY and FYNNEI. J gave up 6 bases and V 7 bases, and 6 bases lay outside the gene matches. The CDR3 has 14 amino acids. The CDR3 region is CASTFDRGPQPQHF. In nucleotides, the CDR3 is TGTGCCAGCACCTTTGACAGGGGGCCTCAGCCCCAGCATTTT.

The table lists this clonotype with many counts. This chain uses TRBV4-1 with TRBJ2-1, with TRBD2 matching 10 bases. J was trimmed by 8 bases and V by 0 bases; bases with no gene match: 13. The CDR3 contains 18 residues. Germline-derived CDR1 and CDR2 are MGHRA and YSYEKL. In nucleotides, the CDR3 is TGCGCCAGCAGCCAAGAGACGGAGAGCGGGGGGGCCCGGTATGAGCAGTTCTTC. It encodes CASSQETESGGARYEQFF.

The rearrangement uses TRBV9 and TRBJ2-5, with 9 bases fitting TRBD2. Germline values: CDR1 SGDLS, CDR2 YYNGEE. The CDR3 runs to 14 residues. V shed 5 bases and J 5 bases; nucleotides not matched to a gene: 7. The CDR3 loop reads CASSSRGGPETQYF. The CDR3 nucleotides read TGTGCCAGCAGTTCGCGGGGGGGCCCTGAGACCCAGTACTTC.

The V and J genes are TRBV6-5 and TRBJ1-2; D might be TRBD1 (5 bases). Between the trimmed V and J ends, which lost 7 bases and 6 bases, there was a span of 12 bases. CDR3 length equals 12 residues. From germline, CDR1 is MNHEY and CDR2 SVGAGI. The CDR3, as DNA: TGTGCCAGCAAAACAGGACATGATGGCTACACCTTC. As protein: CASKTGHDGYTF.

This clonotype was seen a few times. The chain employs TRBV12-3 or TRBV12-4 and TRBJ2-1; D ambiguous. Deletions cut 6 bases from V and 4 bases from J, with 13 bases between. The CDR3 runs 14 residues. CDR3 coding DNA: TGTGCCAGCAGCCCGAATCTTGGTTACAATGAGCAGTTCTTC. Its translation: CASSPNLGYNEQFF.

There are a few counts of this clonotype. This sequence joins TRBV6-2 or TRBV6-3 and TRBJ2-1; TRBD2 matches 11 bases. CDR3 length equals 14 residues. J gave up 6 bases and V 5 bases, and 3 bases lay outside the gene matches. Germline-derived CDR1 and CDR2 are MNHEY and SVGEGT. CDR3 residues: CASSTGTSGNEQFF. The CDR3 DNA is TGTGCCAGCAGTACCGGGACTAGCGGCAATGAGCAGTTCTTC.

This clonotype was observed a few times. This chain uses TRBV3-1 with TRBJ2-1; maybe TRBD1 (5 bases). Trimming cost V 4 bases and J 9 bases, with 16 bases left between them. CDR1 and CDR2 from the germline V gene are LGHDT and YNNKEL (reference sequence). There are 14 residues in the CDR3. CDR3 DNA sequence: TGTGCCAGCAGCCGTCCCGATGGGGCAAGTGAGCAGTTCTTC. This codes for CASSRPDGASEQFF.

This clonotype was observed a handful of times. The J gene is TRBJ1-6, the V gene TRBV20-1, with D possibly matching TRBD1 (6 bases). Trimming stripped 5 bases from V and 9 bases from J, with 11 bases between. The CDR3 has 12 amino acids. Germline V gene sequence: CDR1 DFQATT, CDR2 SNEGSKA (reference sequence). CDR3 DNA: TGCAGTGCTGTCAGGGGTGCTTCACCCCTCCACTTT. Amino acid sequence: CSAVRGASPLHF.

This clonotype was detected a few times. V gene TRBV4-3 combines with J gene TRBJ1-1, with a weak D call TRBD1 (5 bases). CDR1 and CDR2 (germline): LGHNA, YSLEER. The length of the CDR3 is 15 residues. The V and J ends lost 4 bases and 6 bases respectively, with 18 bases between them. The CDR3 DNA is TGCGCCAGCAGCCCGCGGGACGGCGGGGGGGCTGAAGCTTTCTTT. Translated: CASSPRDGGGAEAFF.

This clonotype occurred a few times. This rearrangement joins TRBV12-5 to TRBJ1-2; D is unclear. V was pared by 2 bases and J by 8 bases, with 12 bases between. This CDR3 is 13 amino acids long. CDR1 LGHNT and CDR2 FRNRAP come from the germline V gene. The CDR3 sequence is CASGLFQALGYTF. As DNA, the CDR3 is TGTGCTAGTGGTTTGTTCCAGGCCTTGGGCTACACCTTC.

As for this clonotype: The conserved final phenylalanine or tryptophan is absent from the CDR3, which likely points to a read error. No DNA is shown, since the ends of the CDR3 on it are uncertain; the CDR3 is the one TCRdb lists. This chain uses TRBV6-5 with TRBJ2-1; whether TRBD1, the table's D call, matches the DNA was not checked. Germline lookup yields CDR1 MNHEY and CDR2 SVGAGI. The CDR3 contains 12 residues when both ends are counted. The CDR3 protein is CASPPGQGGPKS.

This clonotype has only a few counts. The chain carries TRBV29-1 and TRBJ1-2, with TRBD1 matching over 10 bases. The CDR3 length is 17 residues. Trimming took 3 bases from V and 5 from J; bases not matched to a gene: 15. CDR1 and CDR2 (germline): SQVTM, ANQGSEA. The CDR3 sequence is CSVDSGTGAHNYYGYTF. CDR3 in DNA: TGCAGCGTTGATTCCGGGACAGGGGCCCACAACTATTATGGCTACACCTTC.

CDR3 sequence reads: CSAPRGADYGYTF. The CDR3 DNA reads TGCAGCGCCCCCCGAGGAGCCGACTATGGCTACACCTTC. The V call is TRBV29-1, the J call TRBJ1-2; D not certain. The CDR3 has 13 residues. Germline assignment: CDR1 SQVTM and CDR2 ANQGSEA. Trimming stripped 7 bases from V and 3 bases from J, with 15 bases between.

This chain joins TRBV4-2 and TRBJ2-6; D is uncertain. Germline CDR1 and CDR2: LGHNA and YNFKEQ. V was pared by 0 bases and J by 4 bases, with 7 bases between. The CDR3 runs to 15 residues. The CDR3: CASSQEVSGANVLTF. Written as DNA, the CDR3 is TGTGCCAGCAGCCAAGAGGTTTCCGGGGCCAACGTCCTGACTTTC.

This clonotype was counted at least ten times. The chain recombines TRBV7-6 with TRBJ2-2; 12 bases match TRBD1. This CDR3 has 17 residues. Unmatched junction bases numbered 8, after V lost 5 bases and J lost 4 bases. From germline, CDR1 is SGHVS and CDR2 FNYEAQ. The DNA of the CDR3 is TGTGCCAGCAGCCAAAGAGGGACAGGGGGCATCACCGGGGAGCTGTTTTTT. Translated: CASSQRGTGGITGELFF.